Each of the 24 T cell receptor beta chains below was sequenced from the same sample in a study of early T cells in non-severe SARS-CoV-2 infection. One entry per CDR3 protein, called by TCRdb with MiXCR from the 5' RACE reads. This sample has 81,000 or so distinct CDR3 sequences, with roughly 12% found just once. Sequenced material: whole blood. Receptor source: an adult who was a healthcare worker with PCR-confirmed SARS-CoV-2 infection or an uninfected control (not recorded which).

The chain is built from TRBV7-6 and TRBJ2-2; 16 positions agree with TRBD2. V lost 2 bases to trimming and J lost 4 bases; unmatched junction nucleotides: 10. The CDR3 is 20 residues long. CDR1 is SGHVS, CDR2 FNYEAQ, per germline. The CDR3 region is CASSLQAGLAGGRSTGELFF. The CDR3 nucleotides are TGTGCCAGCAGCTTACAGGCGGGACTAGCGGGAGGGCGCAGCACCGGGGAGCTGTTTTTT.

Ten or more counts support this clonotype. The chain joins TRBV12-3 or TRBV12-4 to TRBJ2-7; D is undetermined. The CDR3 has 13 residues. The V and J ends lost 5 bases and 6 bases respectively, with 14 bases between them. In nucleotides, the CDR3 is TGTGCCAGCAGTCCCCACCTTTTGTCCGAGCAGTACTTC. Encoded protein: CASSPHLLSEQYF.

This clonotype was recorded a few times. The chain uses TRBV19 and TRBJ2-1; 7 positions agree with TRBD2. V gave up 5 bases and J gave up 0 bases; unmatched junction bases: 7. This CDR3 is built from 16 residues. Germline V CDR1 and CDR2: LNHDA, SQIVND (reference sequence). CDR3 bases: TGTGCCAGTAGTTATAGCGGGTTCAGCTCCTACAATGAGCAGTTCTTC. As protein: CASSYSGFSSYNEQFF.

This clonotype was seen only a few times. The V and J genes are TRBV7-9 and TRBJ1-1, with D perhaps matching TRBD1 (5 bases). Germline assignment: CDR1 SEHNR and CDR2 FQNEAQ (reference sequence). Trimming removed 9 bases at V and 5 bases at J, with 13 bases between. This CDR3 has 12 amino acids. The CDR3 here is CASSIPGTEAFF. The DNA of the CDR3 is TGTGCCAGTTCAATACCAGGGACTGAAGCTTTCTTT.

This clonotype was counted only a few times. This CDR3 is CASSQGVRTGGNEQFF. For the CDR3, the DNA is TGTGCCAGCAGCCAAGGAGTGAGGACAGGAGGGAATGAGCAGTTCTTC. The rearrangement links TRBV3-1 to TRBJ2-1, with D possibly matching TRBD1 (7 bases). V was pared by 1 base and J by 7 bases, with 17 bases between. The CDR3 loop spans 16 amino acids. Germline V gene lookup returns CDR1 LGHDT and CDR2 YNNKEL (reference sequence).

The sample holds a few counts of this clonotype. This sequence joins TRBV10-3 and TRBJ2-5; 9 bases are a match to TRBD1. Germline assignment: CDR1 ENHRY and CDR2 SYGVKD. V lost 4 bases to trimming and J lost 5 bases; unmatched junction nucleotides: 5. This CDR3 spans 14 amino acids. CDR3 protein: CAISGGTGSETQYF. Here the CDR3 DNA reads TGTGCCATCAGTGGCGGGACAGGGAGTGAGACCCAGTACTTC.

The rearrangement joins TRBV19 to TRBJ1-2, with D uncertain. The V gene's germline CDR1 is LNHDA and CDR2 SQIVND (reference sequence). V lost 3 bases to trimming and J lost 4 bases, with 12 bases between them. There are 14 residues in the CDR3. The CDR3 reads CASSIGDGLYGYTF. In DNA form, the CDR3 reads TGTGCCAGTAGTATTGGAGACGGTCTCTATGGCTACACCTTC.

In its sample, this clonotype was seen a few times. The chain combines TRBV28 with TRBJ2-1, with D tentatively TRBD2 (5 bases). CDR1 is MDHEN, CDR2 SYDVKM, per germline. The CDR3 totals 12 residues. V was cut by 8 bases and J by 7 bases, with 12 bases left in between. CDR3 coding DNA: TGTGCCAGCGCCTCTAGCCTGAATGAGCAGTTCTTC. Translation gives CASASSLNEQFF.

This clonotype was detected many times. This chain connects TRBV20-1 to TRBJ2-1; 7 bases match TRBD2. The junction had 11 bases not matched to a gene; V was cut back by 5 bases and J by 1 base. The germline gives CDR1 DFQATT, CDR2 SNEGSKA (reference sequence). The CDR3 spans 16 residues. The CDR3: CSAQVAGGWSYNEQFF. CDR3 nucleotides: TGCAGTGCTCAAGTAGCGGGTGGATGGTCCTACAATGAGCAGTTCTTC.

V gene TRBV11-2 combines with J gene TRBJ1-2; D gene ambiguous. V shed 5 bases and J shed 4 bases, with 8 bases lying between them. CDR3 length equals 12 residues. Per the germline V gene, CDR1 is SGHAT and CDR2 is FQNNGV. CDR3: CASSVGLYGYTF. The CDR3 region has the DNA TGTGCCAGCAGCGTAGGGCTCTATGGCTACACCTTC.

This clonotype has at least ten counts. The chain is built from TRBV7-3 and TRBJ2-5, with 10 bases lining up with TRBD2. This CDR3 comprises 15 residues. CDR1 is SGHTA and CDR2 is FQGTGA in the germline V gene. The J segment lost 3 bases and the V segment lost 6 bases, leaving 7 bases of the junction unmatched. The CDR3 DNA sequence: TGTGCCAGCAGGGCGAGGCTAGCGGGAGAAGAGACCCAGTACTTC. This translates into CASRARLAGEETQYF.

The chain recombines TRBV9 with TRBJ1-6, with D maybe TRBD1 (5 bases). The V end was cut by 1 base, the J end by 8 bases, with 10 bases between. This CDR3 contains 14 residues. CDR1 and CDR2 (germline): SGDLS, YYNGEE. The CDR3 region is CASSVSGTDSPLHF. CDR3 sequence (DNA): TGTGCCAGCAGCGTAAGTGGGACTGATTCACCCCTCCACTTT.

This clonotype has a count of ten or more. The chain links TRBV18 to TRBJ2-2; 10 bases agree with TRBD1. V was clipped by 3 bases and J by 5 bases; unmatched bases: 6. This CDR3 is built from 16 residues. CDR1 is KGHSH and CDR2 is LQKENI in the germline V gene. The CDR3 loop reads CASSPSTGGKTGELFF. The CDR3 region has the DNA TGTGCCAGCTCACCTTCGACAGGGGGCAAAACCGGGGAGCTGTTTTTT.

This clonotype was recorded many times. This sequence joins TRBV6-6 and TRBJ1-5; 10 bases match TRBD1. Trimming took 2 bases from V and 2 from J; bases not matched to a gene: 6. The germline V gene has CDR1 MNHNY and CDR2 SVGAGI (reference sequence). This CDR3 region has 17 residues. The CDR3 DNA sequence: TGTGCCAGCAGTTACGTTCCCGGGACAGGGGGCAATCAGCCCCAGCATTTT. Its protein is CASSYVPGTGGNQPQHF.

The chain recombines TRBV6-5 with TRBJ2-2; unclear D gene. Trimming stripped 6 bases from V and 4 bases from J, with 6 bases between. This CDR3 comprises 12 residues. From germline, CDR1 is MNHEY and CDR2 SVGAGI. CDR3 sequence (DNA): TGTGCCAGCAGGCGTGTCACCGGGGAGCTGTTTTTT. Translating gives CASRRVTGELFF.

This clonotype turned up a few times. J is TRBJ2-5 and V is TRBV6-5, with D uncertain. V was cut by 2 bases and J by 5 bases, with 12 bases left in between. Looked up from germline, CDR1 is MNHEY and CDR2 is SVGAGI. This CDR3 comprises 14 residues. The CDR3: CASSYISGKETQYF. The CDR3 coding sequence is TGTGCCAGCAGTTACATCTCCGGCAAGGAGACCCAGTACTTC.

CDR3 coding DNA: TGCGCCAGCAGTCATCTAGCGGGAGGGCCGGCAGATACGCAGTATTTT. The encoded protein is CASSHLAGGPADTQYF. The rearrangement joins TRBV10-1 to TRBJ2-3; TRBD2 aligns across 12 bases. This CDR3 is built from 16 residues. V lost 5 bases and J lost 4; bases outside the gene matches: 7. Germline-derived CDR1 and CDR2 are WNHNN and SYGVQD (reference sequence).

This clonotype has more than one count but fewer than ten. The CDR3 DNA sequence: TGTGCCAGCAGCCAGGGACTAGCGGCCCACAATGAGCAGTTCTTC. This gives the protein CASSQGLAAHNEQFF. The gene calls are TRBV7-6 and TRBJ2-1; TRBD2 matches 11 bases. Germline V lookup: CDR1 SGHVS, CDR2 FNYEAQ. The CDR3 sequence is 15 residues long. Trimming at V came to 5 bases and at J to 5 bases, leaving 5 bases not matched to a gene.

This chain joins TRBV7-6 and TRBJ2-5; 8 positions match TRBD1. V shed 5 bases and J 4 bases; nucleotides not matched to a gene: 9. The CDR3 spans 15 residues. CDR1 and CDR2 (germline): SGHVS, FNYEAQ. The CDR3 coding sequence is TGTGCCAGCAGCCCGACAGGGGACGCATTAGAGACCCAGTACTTC. Its protein is CASSPTGDALETQYF.

This clonotype is classed as medium-sized. The rearrangement uses TRBV5-1 and TRBJ2-2; 7 nucleotides match TRBD2. Germline V gene data show CDR1 as SGHRS and CDR2 as YFSETQ. The ends lost 1 base at V and 1 base at J; junction bases unmatched: 13. This CDR3 has 19 amino acids. The DNA for the CDR3 is TGCGCCAGCAGCTTGCCCTCGGGCGCAAGCGGGGTGAACACCGGGGAGCTGTTTTTT. It encodes CASSLPSGASGVNTGELFF.

At least ten counts were recorded for this clonotype. The V call is TRBV10-3, the J call TRBJ2-1, with D perhaps matching TRBD1 (6 bases). The V gene's germline CDR1 is ENHRY and CDR2 SYGVKD. Trimming stripped 10 bases from V and 9 bases from J, with 19 bases between. The CDR3 totals 13 residues. CDR3 DNA sequence: TGTGCCAGCCGACAGGCCCTAGACGCTGAGCAGTTCTTC. Translated: CASRQALDAEQFF.

This clonotype was detected many times. The chain carries TRBV2 and TRBJ2-7; D gene uncertain. The germline V gene encodes CDR1 SNHLY and CDR2 FYNNEI. This CDR3 has 14 amino acids. Deletions cut 6 bases from V and 4 bases from J, with 16 bases between. The CDR3 sequence: CASRYGLGEYEQYF. The CDR3 DNA reads TGTGCCAGCAGGTATGGGCTCGGAGAATACGAGCAGTACTTC.

The sample holds many counts of this clonotype. The chain recombines TRBV7-2 with TRBJ2-1; 8 nucleotides match TRBD1. The CDR3 is 14 amino acids. The V and J ends lost 3 bases and 7 bases, in that order; junction bases with no gene match: 5. Germline loops: CDR1 SGHTA, CDR2 FQGNSA. This CDR3 is CASSFQTGANEQFF. The CDR3 DNA is TGTGCCAGCAGCTTTCAGACAGGGGCAAATGAGCAGTTCTTC.

Ten or more counts support this clonotype. CDR3: CASSPDRVRSYEQYF. The DNA of the CDR3 is TGCGCCAGCAGCCCTGACAGGGTGAGGTCCTACGAGCAGTACTTC. The V gene is TRBV5-1, the J gene TRBJ2-7, with TRBD1 identical over 7 bases. This CDR3 comprises 15 residues. Germline V gives CDR1 SGHRS, CDR2 YFSETQ. The V gene end was trimmed by 4 bases and the J gene end by 1 base; junction bases not matched to a gene: 8.